This entry concerns a single T cell receptor beta chain. The antigen remains unidentified. The sample comes from a study of cytomegalovirus exposure and HLA in healthy donors. Whole-study context: According to later analysis, the same platform produced the roughly 120 validation and about 700 first-cohort repertoires. Study-wide points: First-cohort TCR clusters were later found to tend to co-occur in the approximately 120 validation repertoires. As was reported, the classifier diagnosed cytomegalovirus status with high specificity and sensitivity.

Clones were sequenced by immunoSEQ multiplex PCR, and TCRdb holds only the in-frame ones, with some missing. The profile shows about 120,000 clones, 85% of them singletons. The donors were members of the validation cohort comprising over a hundred subjects, separate from the roughly 650-subject first cohort. The V gene's germline CDR1 is SGHTA and CDR2 FQGTGA. CDR3 length: 12 amino acids. The V end was cut by 3 bases, the J end by 7 bases, with 6 bases between. The sample taken for sequencing was PBMCs. This TCR derives from a woman in her twenties or thirties in good health and CMV-seronegative. This chain connects TRBV7-3 to TRBJ2-2; no definite D call. DNA for the CDR3: TGTGCCAGCAGCTTGCAGATCGGGGAGCTGTTTTTT. Translated: CASSLQIGELFF.